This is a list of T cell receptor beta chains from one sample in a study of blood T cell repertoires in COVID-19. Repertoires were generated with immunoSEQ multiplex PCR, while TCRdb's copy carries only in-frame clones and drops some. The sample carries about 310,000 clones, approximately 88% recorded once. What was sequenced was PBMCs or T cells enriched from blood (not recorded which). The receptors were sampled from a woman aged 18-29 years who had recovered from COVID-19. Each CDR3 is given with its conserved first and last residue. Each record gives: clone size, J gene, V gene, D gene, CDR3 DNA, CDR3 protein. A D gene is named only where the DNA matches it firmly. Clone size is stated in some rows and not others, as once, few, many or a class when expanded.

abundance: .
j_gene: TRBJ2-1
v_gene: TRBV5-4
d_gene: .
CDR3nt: TGTGCCAGCAGCTTGGGTTTTAGGGGAAATGAGCAGTTCTTC
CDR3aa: CASSLGFRGNEQFF

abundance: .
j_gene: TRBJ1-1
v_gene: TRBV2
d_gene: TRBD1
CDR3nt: TGTGCCAGCAGGGACAGGGGGTCGGGCACTGAAGCTTTCTTT
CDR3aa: CASRDRGSGTEAFF

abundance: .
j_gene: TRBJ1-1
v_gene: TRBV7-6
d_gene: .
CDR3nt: TGTGCCAGCAGGTACAGGGAATACACTGAAGCTTTCTTT
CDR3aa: CASRYREYTEAFF

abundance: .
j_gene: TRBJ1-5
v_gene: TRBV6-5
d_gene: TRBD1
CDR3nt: TGTGCCAGCAGACAGGGGCTGAATCAGCCCCAGCATTTT
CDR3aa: CASRQGLNQPQHF

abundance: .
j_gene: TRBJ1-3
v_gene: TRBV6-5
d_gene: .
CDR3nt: TGTGCCAGCAGTTATGGCCCAGGGTTTGCAGGAAACACCATATATTTT
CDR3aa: CASSYGPGFAGNTIYF

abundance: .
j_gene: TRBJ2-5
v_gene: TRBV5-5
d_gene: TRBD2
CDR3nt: TGTGCCAGCAGCTTGCGGGAGGCCGGTGAGACCCAGTACTTC
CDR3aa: CASSLREAGETQYF

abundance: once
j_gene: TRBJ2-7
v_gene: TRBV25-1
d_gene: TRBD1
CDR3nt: TGTGCCAGCAGTGCCGAGGACAGGGATTACGAGCAGTACTTC
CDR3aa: CASSAEDRDYEQYF

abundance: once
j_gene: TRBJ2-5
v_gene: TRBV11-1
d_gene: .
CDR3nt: TGTGCCAGCAGCGGAGGTCCCGAGGCAAGATATACCCAGTACTTC
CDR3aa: CASSGGPEARYTQYF

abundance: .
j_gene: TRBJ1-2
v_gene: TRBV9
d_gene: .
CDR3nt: TGTGCCAGCAGCGTAGTTAGACGGTGGGGTGACAGACCGACTAACTATGGCTACACCTTC
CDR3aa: CASSVVRRWGDRPTNYGYTF

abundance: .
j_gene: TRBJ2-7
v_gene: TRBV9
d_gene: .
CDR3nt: TGTGCCAGCAGCCCAGCCGGCGGCACCTACGAGCAGTACTTC
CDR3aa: CASSPAGGTYEQYF

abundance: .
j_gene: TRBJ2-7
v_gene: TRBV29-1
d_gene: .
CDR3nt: TGCAGCGTTGAAACATCCCGGGACGAGCAGTACTTC
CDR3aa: CSVETSRDEQYF

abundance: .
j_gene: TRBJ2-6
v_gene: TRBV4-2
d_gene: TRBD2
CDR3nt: TGTGCCAGCAGCCCACTCGTTGTAAGCGGGACCACCTCTGGGGCCAACGTCCTGACTTTC
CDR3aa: CASSPLVVSGTTSGANVLTF

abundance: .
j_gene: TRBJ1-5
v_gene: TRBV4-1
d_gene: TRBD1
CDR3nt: TGCGCCAGCAGCCGAGTCCCGTTCGAGGGGGCCCAGCCCCAGCATTTT
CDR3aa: CASSRVPFEGAQPQHF

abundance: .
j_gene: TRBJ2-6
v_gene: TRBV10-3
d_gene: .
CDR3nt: TGTGCCATCAGAGGGGGACCCTCTGGGGCCAACGTCCTGACTTTC
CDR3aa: CAIRGGPSGANVLTF

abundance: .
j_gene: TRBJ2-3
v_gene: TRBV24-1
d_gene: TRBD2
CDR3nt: TGTGCCACCAGTGATTTTCGGCGGGAGGGCTCCACAGATACGCAGTATTTT
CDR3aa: CATSDFRREGSTDTQYF

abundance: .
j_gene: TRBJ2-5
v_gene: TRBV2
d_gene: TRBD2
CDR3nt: TGTGCCAGCAGTTCCTTAGCGGGGGGGCAAGAGACCCAGTACTTC
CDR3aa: CASSSLAGGQETQYF

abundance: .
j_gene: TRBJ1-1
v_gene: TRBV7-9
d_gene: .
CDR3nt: TGTGCCAGCAACGTTTGGGCGAACACTGAAGCTTTCTTT
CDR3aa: CASNVWANTEAFF

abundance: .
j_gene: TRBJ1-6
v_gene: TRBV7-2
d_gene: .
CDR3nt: TGTGCCAGCACCCCTGGAGCAGGGGAGAATTCACCCCTCCACTTT
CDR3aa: CASTPGAGENSPLHF

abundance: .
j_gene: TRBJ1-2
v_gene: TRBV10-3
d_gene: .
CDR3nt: TGTGCCATCAGTGGACAGGCTAACTATGGCTACACCTTC
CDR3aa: CAISGQANYGYTF

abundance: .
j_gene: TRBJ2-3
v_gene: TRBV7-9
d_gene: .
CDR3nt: TGTGCCAGCAGCTCGACACTTAACACAGATACGCAGTATTTT
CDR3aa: CASSSTLNTDTQYF